This record concerns one TCR beta chain sequence. TCRdb's copy holds only in-frame clones and misses some; the assay was immunoSEQ multiplex PCR. The data contain approximately 170,000 clones, about 85% of them seen just once; the ten biggest clones take up 13%. The CDR3 extends over 14 amino acids. Trimming cost V 4 bases and J 1 base, with 11 bases left between them. Germline V gene lookup returns CDR1 SGHTS and CDR2 YDEGEE. This specimen belongs to a study of blood T cell repertoires in COVID-19. The specimen was peripheral blood. V and J are TRBV5-8 and TRBJ2-5, with a tentative D call TRBD1 (6 bases). This receptor was taken from a man between 65 and 85 years old who had recovered from COVID-19. CDR3 in amino acids: CASSPDRFQETQYF. Written as DNA, the CDR3 is TGTGCCAGCAGCCCCGACAGGTTCCAAGAGACCCAGTACTTC. Filled out from reference TRBV5-8 and TRBJ2-5, the complete variable domain reads EAGVTQSPTHLIKTRGQQATLRCSPISGHTSVYWYQQALGLGLQFLLWYDEGEERNRGNFPPRFSGRQFPNYSSELNVNALELEDSALYLCASSPDRFQETQYFGPGTRLLVL.